This T cell receptor (beta chain) is from a study of identical twins. Unique molecular identifiers were present on cDNA, and template switching added a universal primer site. TCRdb independently ran MiXCR on the 5' RACE reads; one entry per CDR3 protein. The sample has about 470,000 distinct CDR3 sequences; less than 25% are singletons. The CDR3 loop spans 14 amino acids. The germline V and J ends were trimmed by 4 bases and 4 bases, with 13 bases remaining between them. CDR1 is LGHDT, CDR2 YNNKEL, per germline (reference sequence). These same data were also listed under a study on T cells expressing NK-cell markers. That work adds: Sorted CD3+CD56+NKG2C+, CD3+CD56+NKG2C- and CD3+CD56-NKG2C+ T cells supplied TCR beta repertoires. In several experiments, an anti-gamma-delta TCR antibody restricted sorting to alpha-beta TCR T cells. These same clonotypes (in a few donors) also led the CD3+CD56-NKG2C+ fraction.

This receptor was identified in a woman in her late teens or twenties in good health. The sample taken for sequencing was CD4+ T cells sorted from blood. The chain joins TRBV3-1 to TRBJ2-5; D remains ambiguous. CDR3 nucleotide sequence: TGTGCCAGCAGCCGATTTAGAGATGTAGAGACCCAGTACTTC. Protein product: CASSRFRDVETQYF.